This entry concerns a single T cell receptor beta chain. The data are from a study of blood T cell repertoires in COVID-19. Study background: The United States, Italy and Spain were the sources of the acute and convalescent COVID-19 samples. Nucleic acid was either cDNA or gDNA, and it came from T cells, B-cell-depleted T cells, or PBMCs.

Source study methods: Nucleated cell counts were estimated from reference gene primer amplification. The method was immunoSEQ multiplex PCR; TCRdb's version includes in-frame clones alone and lacks a portion of them. The V and J calls and clone size come from that table; D and trimming were worked out from the DNA. Among about 220,000 clones listed, around 80% were seen once. Trimming took off 3 bases at V and 8 bases at J, with 19 bases between the two ends. The V gene's germline CDR1 is SGHRS and CDR2 YFSETQ. The CDR3 is 15 residues long. The gene calls are TRBV5-1 and TRBJ2-3; TRBD2 might be the D (5 bases). The sample taken for sequencing was peripheral blood. The sequence was obtained from a human donor in a cohort sampled during active COVID-19. CDR3 sequence (DNA): TGCGCCAGCAGCTCGGGGTCGGCGGACGTCGGTACGCAGTATTTT. Its translation: CASSSGSADVGTQYF.